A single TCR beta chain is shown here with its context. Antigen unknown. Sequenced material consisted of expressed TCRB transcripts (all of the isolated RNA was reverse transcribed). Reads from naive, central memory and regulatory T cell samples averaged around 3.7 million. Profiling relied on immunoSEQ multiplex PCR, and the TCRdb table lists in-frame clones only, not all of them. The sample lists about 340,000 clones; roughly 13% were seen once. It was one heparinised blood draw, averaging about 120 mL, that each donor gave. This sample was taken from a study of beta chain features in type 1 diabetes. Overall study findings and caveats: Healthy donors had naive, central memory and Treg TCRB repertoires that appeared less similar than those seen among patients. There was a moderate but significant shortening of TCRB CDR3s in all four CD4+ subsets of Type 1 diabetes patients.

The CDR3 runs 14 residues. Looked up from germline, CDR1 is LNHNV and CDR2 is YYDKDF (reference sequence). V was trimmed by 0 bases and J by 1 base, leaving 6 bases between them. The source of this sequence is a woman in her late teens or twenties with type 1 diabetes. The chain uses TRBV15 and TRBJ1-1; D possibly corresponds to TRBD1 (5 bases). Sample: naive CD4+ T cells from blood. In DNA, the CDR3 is TGTGCCACCAGCAGAGATGACAGGAACACTGAAGCTTTCTTT. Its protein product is CATSRDDRNTEAFF.